This T cell receptor beta chain was captured in a study of T-cell reconstitution after alpha-beta-depleted transplantation in children. The TCRbeta library was prepared with unique molecular identifiers. One entry per CDR3 protein results from TCRdb running MiXCR on the PCR reads. Of a few hundred thousand distinct CDR3 sequences listed, around a tenth were seen once; the top ten hold under 3%. V lost 2 bases, J lost 9 bases, and 24 bases lay in between. The CDR3 has 17 amino acids. CDR1 and CDR2 (germline): SGHRS, YFSETQ. This TCR was recovered from a human donor who donated a stem cell graft to a child with acute lymphoblastic leukemia. Specimen: PBMCs from the stem cell graft donor, collected from the stem cell graft. The V gene is TRBV5-1, the J gene TRBJ2-1; no clear D gene. The CDR3: CASSFGGRTSSNVEQFF. In nucleotides, the CDR3 is TGCGCCAGCAGCTTTGGTGGCCGAACCAGCTCTAATGTTGAGCAGTTCTTC.